Sequencing of this T cell receptor beta chain was carried out in a study of blood T cell repertoires in COVID-19. Study information: The origin of the acute and convalescent COVID-19 samples was the United States, Italy and Spain.

Method: immunoSEQ multiplex PCR; TCRdb's copy keeps in-frame clones and lacks some. This sample has 180,000 or so clones; 80% to 85% occur once, and the top ten carry approximately 7.9%. Germline-derived CDR1 and CDR2 are SGHRS and YFSETQ. Trimming left V 2 bases short and J 7 bases short, with 25 bases between. The CDR3 covers 17 residues. The sequencing sample was made of PBMCs or T cells enriched from blood (not recorded which). The V and J genes are TRBV5-1 and TRBJ2-7; perhaps TRBD2 as D (7 bases). The TCR sequence derives from a man aged 40-50 years who had recovered from COVID-19. CDR3 in DNA: TGCGCCAGCAGCTTATCAGGACCCCTGACGGGGGGCGGAGAGCAGTACTTC. Residues: CASSLSGPLTGGGEQYF.